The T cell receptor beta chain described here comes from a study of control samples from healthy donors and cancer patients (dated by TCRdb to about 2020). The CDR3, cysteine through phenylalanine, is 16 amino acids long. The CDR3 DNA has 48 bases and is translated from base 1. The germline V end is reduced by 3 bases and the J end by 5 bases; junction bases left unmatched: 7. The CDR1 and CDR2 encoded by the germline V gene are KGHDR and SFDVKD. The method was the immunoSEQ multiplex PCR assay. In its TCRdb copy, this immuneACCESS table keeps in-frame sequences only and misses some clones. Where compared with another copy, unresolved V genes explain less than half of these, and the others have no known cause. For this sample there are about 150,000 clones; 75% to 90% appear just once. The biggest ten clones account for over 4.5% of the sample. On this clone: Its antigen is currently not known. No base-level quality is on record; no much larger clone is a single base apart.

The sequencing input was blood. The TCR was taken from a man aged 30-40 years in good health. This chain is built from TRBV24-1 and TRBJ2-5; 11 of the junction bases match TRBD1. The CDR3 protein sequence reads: CATSDIRTGGYETQYF. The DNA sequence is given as TGTGCCACCAGTGATATCAGGACAGGGGGCTATGAGACCCAGTACTTC.